This T cell receptor (beta chain) was sequenced during a study of CD8 T cells in Susac syndrome. CD8+ and CD4+ T cells from blood underwent TCR beta sequencing. Unmatched junction bases numbered 10, after V lost 7 bases and J lost 5 bases. Germline loops: CDR1 SNHLY, CDR2 FYNNEI. CDR3 length equals 14 residues. An amount of RNA that ranged from roughly 0.5 to 1 ug was reverse transcribed with random hexamers. The authors amplified TCR beta CDR3 across 54 Vbeta and 13 Jbeta using immunoSEQ multiplex PCR. TCRdb recomputed calls from the immunoSEQ multiplex PCR reads with MiXCR, one row per CDR3 protein. The profile shows approximately 220,000 distinct CDR3 sequences, approximately 95% of them singletons.

The chain employs TRBV2 and TRBJ2-5; 7 bases are shared with TRBD1. The material sequenced was CD4+ T cells from PBMCs. This clonotype originated in a human donor with multiple sclerosis. CDR3 nucleotide sequence: TGTGCCAGCACTACTACGACAGGGTTGGAGACCCAGTACTTC. It yields the protein CASTTTTGLETQYF.